These 26 T cell receptor beta chains share one sample of origin, sequenced in a study of T cell clones after liver transplantation. Using immunoSEQ multiplex PCR, the repertoire was profiled, and TCRdb retains in-frame clones only, with some absent. Of some 80,000 clones listed, over 80% were seen once; the top ten hold 0.47%. The sequenced sample was CD4+ T cells from blood, obtained approximately 45 months after liver transplant. The receptors stem from a human patient who received a liver transplant. Some of the T cells might come from the graft donor.

V gene TRBV5-1 combines with J gene TRBJ2-1; TRBD2 matches at 14 bases. The CDR3 is made up of 18 amino acids. Germline lookup yields CDR1 SGHRS and CDR2 YFSETQ. V shed 4 bases and J 0 bases; nucleotides not matched to a gene: 6. This CDR3 is CASSPGLAGESSYNEQFF. The CDR3, as DNA: TGCGCCAGCAGCCCGGGACTAGCGGGAGAGAGCTCCTACAATGAGCAGTTCTTC.

V and J are TRBV7-2 and TRBJ1-1; TRBD1 aligns across 10 bases. J was trimmed by 4 bases and V by 2 bases; bases with no gene match: 4. Per germline, CDR1 SGHTA and CDR2 FQGNSA. This CDR3 region has 15 residues. CDR3 sequence (DNA): TGTGCCAGCAGCTTAACGACAGGGGGCAGCACTGAAGCTTTCTTT. It yields the protein CASSLTTGGSTEAFF.

The chain recombines TRBV19 with TRBJ2-3, with a weak D call TRBD1 (5 bases). The CDR3 length is 15 residues. The germline V gene has CDR1 LNHDA and CDR2 SQIVND (reference sequence). Trimming stripped 7 bases from V and 0 bases from J, with 14 bases between. The CDR3 protein is CASTLRVGSTDTQYF. The CDR3 region has the DNA TGTGCCAGTACCCTCAGGGTAGGCAGCACAGATACGCAGTATTTT.

The chain recombines TRBV27 with TRBJ2-7; 14 bases align to TRBD2. The V and J ends lost 4 bases and 0 bases, in that order; junction bases with no gene match: 8. CDR1 is MNHEY and CDR2 is SMNVEV in the germline V gene (reference sequence). The CDR3 contains 18 residues. This CDR3 is CASSYGGLAGVGSYEQYF. The CDR3 DNA reads TGTGCCAGCAGTTACGGGGGACTAGCGGGAGTTGGCTCCTACGAGCAGTACTTC.

This chain joins TRBV7-2 and TRBJ2-1; D possibly corresponds to TRBD1 (5 bases). This CDR3 is 15 amino acids long. From germline, CDR1 is SGHTA and CDR2 FQGNSA. V was trimmed by 7 bases and J by 0 bases, leaving 13 bases between them. The CDR3 here is CASTTGQSSYNEQFF. Here the CDR3 DNA reads TGTGCCAGCACCACAGGTCAGAGCTCCTACAATGAGCAGTTCTTC.

V gene TRBV29-1 combines with J gene TRBJ2-7; the match to TRBD1 covers 9 bases. The germline gives CDR1 SQVTM, CDR2 ANQGSEA. This CDR3 is built from 13 residues. V lost 1 base, J lost 3 bases, and 1 base stayed unmatched. The CDR3 sequence: CSVEGDRDYEQYF. In nucleotides, the CDR3 is TGCAGCGTTGAAGGGGACAGGGACTACGAGCAGTACTTC.

This chain uses TRBV28 with TRBJ2-1, with TRBD2 as a possible D gene (6 bases). The V gene's germline CDR1 is MDHEN and CDR2 SYDVKM. The germline V and J ends were trimmed by 7 bases and 0 bases, with 16 bases remaining between them. The CDR3 has 16 residues. Written as DNA, the CDR3 is TGTGCCAGCACTCCCGGAGGGGCGGCCTCCTACAATGAGCAGTTCTTC. Translation gives CASTPGGAASYNEQFF.

The rearrangement joins TRBV28 to TRBJ2-1; weak D call: TRBD2 (6 bases). The ends were cut back, 1 base at V and 2 bases at J, with 9 bases in the middle. Germline CDR1 MDHEN, CDR2 SYDVKM. This CDR3 has 15 residues. The CDR3 loop is CASSLLVAAYNEQFF. The CDR3 coding sequence is TGTGCCAGCAGTTTATTGGTAGCGGCCTACAATGAGCAGTTCTTC.

V gene TRBV5-1 combines with J gene TRBJ2-5; 10 positions match TRBD1. CDR3 length equals 15 residues. With V trimmed by 4 bases and J by 2 bases, 5 bases remained unmatched. Germline lookup yields CDR1 SGHRS and CDR2 YFSETQ. Written as DNA, the CDR3 is TGCGCCAGCAGCAGGACAGGGGGGTATCAAGAGACCCAGTACTTC. Translated, it gives CASSRTGGYQETQYF.

V is TRBV6-5 and J is TRBJ1-5; 7 bases are a match to TRBD1. Germline CDR1 is MNHEY and CDR2 is SVGAGI. With 6 bases clipped from V and 5 bases from J, the junction kept 7 bases outside the gene matches. This CDR3 is built from 14 residues. The CDR3 bases are TGTGCCAGCAGCCCGGGACAGAACTATCAGCCCCAGCATTTT. Translating gives CASSPGQNYQPQHF.

This clone appeared a single time. V usage is TRBV28 and J usage is TRBJ1-2; D is ambiguous. Trimming left V 3 bases short and J 2 bases short, with 7 bases between. Germline V gene sequence: CDR1 MDHEN, CDR2 SYDVKM. This CDR3 comprises 13 residues. The CDR3 here is CASSFLPNYGYTF. Written as DNA, the CDR3 is TGTGCCAGCAGTTTTCTGCCCAACTATGGCTACACCTTC.

This clone has only one observation. The chain joins TRBV6-1 to TRBJ1-2; D remains unclear. Germline values: CDR1 MNHNS, CDR2 SASEGT. The CDR3 length is 18 residues. Trimming took 0 bases from V and 1 from J, leaving 18 bases between them. As DNA, the CDR3 is TGTGCCAGCAGTGAAGCGCTTCCCGGCATAGTCTTTAACTATGGCTACACCTTC. As protein: CASSEALPGIVFNYGYTF.

The chain combines TRBV11-3 with TRBJ2-2; TRBD2 aligns across 13 bases. Germline values: CDR1 SGHNT, CDR2 YENEEA. V shed 5 bases and J 5 bases; nucleotides not matched to a gene: 5. The CDR3 loop spans 16 amino acids. The CDR3 region has the DNA TGTGCCAGCAGCCCCGGACTAGCGGGAGAAACCGGGGAGCTGTTTTTT. Amino acid sequence: CASSPGLAGETGELFF. The entire variable domain, with the rest obtained from reference TRBV11-3 and TRBJ2-2, is as follows: EAGVVQSPRYKIIEKKQPVAFWCNPISGHNTLYWYLQNLGQGPELLIRYENEEAVDDSQLPKDRFSAERLKGVDSTLKIQPAELGDSAVYLCASSPGLAGETGELFFGEGSRLTVL.

The chain carries TRBV15 and TRBJ1-1, with 8 bases aligning to TRBD1. The junction had 13 bases not matched to a gene; V was cut back by 0 bases and J by 1 base. The CDR3 loop spans 19 amino acids. Per the germline V gene, CDR1 is LNHNV and CDR2 is YYDKDF (reference sequence). The CDR3 spells CATSRDRQRVGTGNTEAFF. In DNA form, the CDR3 reads TGTGCCACCAGCAGAGATCGGCAGAGAGTTGGGACAGGGAACACTGAAGCTTTCTTT.

The sample holds a few counts of this clone. The chain couples TRBV10-3 to TRBJ2-5; D may be TRBD1 or TRBD2 (5 bases each). Germline CDR1 is ENHRY and CDR2 is SYGVKD. This CDR3 contains 13 residues. The V and J ends lost 9 bases and 5 bases respectively, with 16 bases between them. The CDR3 DNA reads TGTGCCATGGCATCCCTAGCAGGGGAGACCCAGTACTTC. Protein: CAMASLAGETQYF.

The rearrangement uses TRBV25-1 and TRBJ1-3; D gene ambiguous. The CDR3 covers 14 residues. V lost 4 bases to trimming and J lost 2 bases, with 9 bases between them. Per germline, CDR1 MGHDK and CDR2 SYGVNS. The CDR3 DNA reads TGTGCCAGCAGTGGTCGGAGGGCTGGAAACACCATATATTTT. Protein: CASSGRRAGNTIYF.

The gene calls are TRBV6-1 and TRBJ1-2; D remains ambiguous. The germline V gene has CDR1 MNHNS and CDR2 SASEGT. V was pared by 7 bases and J by 2 bases, with 11 bases between. The CDR3 is made up of 13 amino acids. In nucleotides, the CDR3 is TGTGCCAGCACCAAAGGAAACAACTATGGCTACACCTTC. This gives the protein CASTKGNNYGYTF.

In its sample, this clone was seen once. V gene TRBV30 combines with J gene TRBJ2-7, with 7 bases identical to TRBD2. With V trimmed by 1 base and J by 4 bases, 7 bases remained unmatched. The CDR3 covers 14 residues. Germline CDR1 is GTSNPN and CDR2 is SVGIG (reference sequence). The CDR3 loop reads CAWSGLAGLYEQYF. The CDR3 DNA reads TGTGCCTGGAGTGGCTTAGCGGGCCTTTACGAGCAGTACTTC.

The rearrangement links TRBV7-3 to TRBJ2-1, with TRBD2 identical over 11 bases. Losses at the gene ends were 5 bases for V and 9 bases for J; bases not matched to a gene: 9. This CDR3 is built from 15 residues. Germline assignment: CDR1 SGHTA and CDR2 FQGTGA. Here the CDR3 reads CASSQTSGRYGEQFF. The DNA of the CDR3 is TGTGCCAGCAGCCAAACTAGCGGGAGATACGGTGAGCAGTTCTTC. Combining the CDR3 with reference TRBV7-3 and TRBJ2-1 gives the whole variable domain GAGVSQTPSNKVTEKGKYVELRCDPISGHTALYWYRQSLGQGPEFLIYFQGTGAADDSGLPNDRFFAVRPEGSVSTLKIQRTERGDSAVYLCASSQTSGRYGEQFFGPGTRLTVL.

V is TRBV5-1 and J is TRBJ1-2; TRBD1 aligns across 7 bases. The CDR3 is made up of 13 amino acids. V gave up 2 bases and J gave up 3 bases; unmatched junction bases: 1. Germline V lookup: CDR1 SGHRS, CDR2 YFSETQ. CDR3 residues: CASSFQGDYGYTF. Written as DNA, the CDR3 is TGCGCCAGCAGCTTTCAGGGGGACTATGGCTACACCTTC.

This sequence joins TRBV28 and TRBJ2-1; 7 bases line up with TRBD2. Germline CDR1 and CDR2: MDHEN and SYDVKM. The CDR3 is made up of 16 amino acids. Losses at the gene ends were 1 base for V and 7 bases for J; bases not matched to a gene: 10. CDR3 protein: CASSLSGAGAKNEQFF. The CDR3 DNA reads TGTGCCAGCAGTTTATCCGGGGCGGGAGCCAAAAATGAGCAGTTCTTC.

The gene calls are TRBV10-3 and TRBJ2-7; D unclear. V dropped 4 bases and J dropped 5 bases, with 9 bases sitting between them. There are 12 residues in the CDR3. Germline V gene data show CDR1 as ENHRY and CDR2 as SYGVKD. The CDR3 DNA is TGTGCCATCAGTGCCTGGTCCCACGAGCAGTACTTC. As protein: CAISAWSHEQYF.

The V gene is TRBV5-1, the J gene TRBJ1-5, with 10 positions matching TRBD1. Germline values: CDR1 SGHRS, CDR2 YFSETQ. The CDR3 runs to 14 residues. V shed 4 bases, J shed 7 bases, and the junction held 5 bases outside the gene matches. As DNA, the CDR3 is TGCGCCAGCAGCCAAGGACAGGGGGGGCAGCCCCAGCATTTT. Translation: CASSQGQGGQPQHF.

The chain combines TRBV18 with TRBJ1-1; 7 bases fit TRBD1. From germline, CDR1 is KGHSH and CDR2 LQKENI. The CDR3 consists of 14 residues. V dropped 6 bases and J dropped 0; count of bases not matched to a gene: 4. CDR3 protein: CASSRQGMNTEAFF. In DNA form, the CDR3 reads TGTGCCAGCTCGCGACAGGGCATGAACACTGAAGCTTTCTTT.

J is TRBJ2-2 and V is TRBV5-4; D is tentatively TRBD1 or TRBD2 (5 bases each). The CDR3 covers 16 residues. CDR1 is SGHNT and CDR2 is YYREEE in the germline V gene (reference sequence). The V gene lost 3 bases and the J gene lost 1 base, with 13 bases spanning the gap. As DNA, the CDR3 is TGTGCCAGCAGCTCCCGGGACGGACTGAACACCGGGGAGCTGTTTTTT. This sequence encodes CASSSRDGLNTGELFF. Based on the CDR3 plus reference TRBV5-4 and TRBJ2-2, the full variable domain is ETGVTQSPTHLIKTRGQQVTLRCSSQSGHNTVSWYQQALGQGPQFIFQYYREEENGRGNFPPRFSGLQFPNYSSELNVNALELDDSALYLCASSSRDGLNTGELFFGEGSRLTVL.

The CDR3 sequence is CASSDTYGYTF. The CDR3, as DNA: TGTGCCAGCAGTGACACCTATGGCTACACCTTC. The rearrangement joins TRBV6-1 to TRBJ1-2; no definite D call. CDR1 is MNHNS and CDR2 is SASEGT in the germline V gene. V lost 3 bases to trimming and J lost 4 bases, with 3 bases between them. The length of the CDR3 is 11 residues.